This T cell receptor (beta chain) derives from a study of T cells in localized non-small cell lung cancer. CDR3 size: 12 residues. Looked up from germline, CDR1 is LNHDA and CDR2 is SQIVND (reference sequence). Trimming pared 3 bases from V and 9 bases from J, leaving 9 bases between. General study results and limits: Clonality peaked in uninvolved adjacent lung rather than tumor. Heterogeneity cannot be ruled out, as sequencing used one tumor region only. Higher adjacent-lung clonality was associated with shorter survival. Adjacent lung tissue had a median roughly 52 of the top 100 clones found in the tumor.

To note about this clone: What it binds is unknown.

The method was immunoSEQ multiplex PCR; TCRdb's version includes in-frame clones alone and lacks a portion of them. The data show about 130,000 clones, 89% seen once. The origin of this receptor is a female donor at least 60 years old with stage I lung adenocarcinoma. The sample in question was peripheral blood, obtained before any cancer treatment. The rearrangement links TRBV19 to TRBJ2-1; no firm D call. The DNA for the CDR3 is TGTGCCAGTAGTATTACAACTGGTGAGCAGTTCTTC. Protein: CASSITTGEQFF.